This TCR beta chain was captured by sequencing in a study of cytomegalovirus exposure and HLA in healthy donors. For the study at large: Samples from HLA-typed donors yielded 85 million to 95 million unique TCRs in an early data release. General study results and limits: A later analysis found most CMV-associated TCR beta chains apparently HLA-restricted. A later analysis appeared to link common viral pathogens to several of the most significant clusters.

Concerning this clone itself: No antigen is known for it.

60 Vbeta and 13 Jbeta primers were used in PCR. The protocol was immunoSEQ multiplex PCR, while the TCRdb copy is restricted to in-frame clones and leaves out a portion. The profile shows some 210,000 clones, 75% to 80% of them singletons. Source material: PBMCs. The receptor's source is a woman in her twenties or thirties in good health and CMV-seropositive.

CDR3 sequence (DNA): TGCAGCGTTGGAAAGAGAGATTTCTTAGAGCAGTACTTC. Protein product: CSVGKRDFLEQYF. The chain links TRBV29-1 to TRBJ2-7; D uncertain. The CDR3 loop spans 13 amino acids. Trimming left V 4 bases short and J 7 bases short, with 17 bases between. Germline V gives CDR1 SQVTM, CDR2 ANQGSEA.